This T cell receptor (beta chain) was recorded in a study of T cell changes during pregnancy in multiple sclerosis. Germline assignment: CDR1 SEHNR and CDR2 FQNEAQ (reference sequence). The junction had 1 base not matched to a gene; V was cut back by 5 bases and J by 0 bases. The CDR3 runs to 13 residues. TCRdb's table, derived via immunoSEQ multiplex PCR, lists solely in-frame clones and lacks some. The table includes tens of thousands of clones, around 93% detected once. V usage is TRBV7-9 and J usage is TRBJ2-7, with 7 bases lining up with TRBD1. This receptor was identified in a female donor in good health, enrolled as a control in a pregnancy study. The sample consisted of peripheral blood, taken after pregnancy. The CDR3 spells CASSGQDSYEQYF. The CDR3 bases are TGTGCCAGCAGCGGACAGGACTCCTACGAGCAGTACTTC.